This entry concerns a single TCR beta chain. Data came from immunoSEQ multiplex PCR; TCRdb stores just in-frame clones and leaves some out. The repertoire holds more than 45,000 clones, with about 84% as singletons. The data derive from a study of blood T cell repertoires in COVID-19. Study as a whole: Specimens from acute and convalescent COVID-19 originated in the United States, Italy and Spain. Sources were T cells, B-cell-depleted T cells, or PBMCs; the material itself was cDNA or gDNA.

In germline, CDR1 is SGHTS, CDR2 YDEGEE. The CDR3 contains 18 residues. J gave up 2 bases and V 3 bases, and 6 bases lay outside the gene matches. The chain uses TRBV5-8 and TRBJ2-3; 16 bases fit TRBD2. Material: peripheral blood. This TCR derives from a man in his forties or fifties with active COVID-19. CDR3 in amino acids: CASSSGTSGRVTTDTQYF. CDR3 in DNA: TGTGCCAGCAGCTCAGGGACTAGCGGGAGGGTAACCACAGATACGCAGTATTTT.